The 3 T cell receptor beta chains presented below share a single source sample, sequenced in a study of OX40 agonist ivuxolimab in advanced cancers. Assay: immunoSEQ multiplex PCR; the TCRdb copy retains only in-frame clones and omits some. The table includes approximately 58,000 clones, more than 85% detected once. Sample: CD4+ or CD8+ T cells sorted from blood, taken in a trial of the OX40 agonist ivuxolimab. These receptors were taken from an adult with an advanced solid tumor such as melanoma, head and neck, liver or kidney cancer.

The rearrangement links TRBV10-1 to TRBJ2-2, with 9 positions matching TRBD1. V was clipped by 3 bases and J by 4 bases; unmatched bases: 3. The CDR3 contains 15 residues. Per germline, CDR1 WNHNN and CDR2 SYGVQD (reference sequence). The CDR3 DNA reads TGCGCCAGCAGTGACGGGACAGGGCTCACCGGGGAGCTGTTTTTT. Translation: CASSDGTGLTGELFF.

This clone is deemed medium-sized. The genes are TRBV15 and TRBJ2-7; 9 positions match TRBD2. Per the germline V gene, CDR1 is LNHNV and CDR2 is YYDKDF (reference sequence). V lost 1 base, J lost 5 bases, and 6 bases stayed unmatched. This CDR3 spans 15 amino acids. The CDR3 reads CATSRAAGGSDEQYF. DNA of the CDR3: TGTGCCACCAGCAGAGCGGCGGGAGGGTCGGACGAGCAGTACTTC. The variable domain in full, completed from reference TRBV15 and TRBJ2-7, reads DAMVIQNPRYQVTQFGKPVTLSCSQTLNHNVMYWYQQKSSQAPKLLFHYYDKDFNNEADTPDNFQSRRPNTSFCFLDIRSPGLGDTAMYLCATSRAAGGSDEQYFGPGTRLTVT.

This rearrangement joins TRBV7-9 to TRBJ2-7, with 7 positions matching TRBD2. Germline lookup yields CDR1 SEHNR and CDR2 FQNEAQ (reference sequence). The CDR3 is made up of 15 amino acids. J gave up 5 bases and V 4 bases, and 11 bases lay outside the gene matches. CDR3 in DNA: TGTGCCAGCAGCTCTCTAGCGGTGGCCTTCCACGAGCAGTACTTC. Its translation: CASSSLAVAFHEQYF.